These T cell receptor beta chains were read from a single sample in a study of T cells in Graves' hyperthyroidism and ophthalmopathy. One entry per CDR3 protein, called by TCRdb with MiXCR from the multiplex PCR reads. The data contain roughly 550,000 distinct CDR3 sequences, about 16% of them singletons. Sample: blood. The receptors were gathered from a woman aged 25 to 39 with Graves' ophthalmopathy. Both conserved end residues are part of each CDR3. A D gene is named only where the DNA matches it firmly. Only some rows state a clone size, as once, few, many or a class for expanded clones.

D gene,V gene,J gene,clone size,CDR3 DNA,CDR3 protein
.,TRBV20-1,TRBJ2-4,.,TGCAGTGTCGACGACAGCGGACAAGTTCTAGCCAAAAACATTCAGTACTTC,CSVDDSGQVLAKNIQYF
.,TRBV9,TRBJ2-3,many,TGTGCCAGCAGCGTAGAGGGAGGTACAGATACGCAGTATTTT,CASSVEGGTDTQYF
.,TRBV28,TRBJ2-1,many,TGTGCCAGCGTTAGCGTCGGGGACCTCTCCTACAATGAGCAGTTCTTC,CASVSVGDLSYNEQFF
TRBD2,TRBV24-1,TRBJ2-1,.,TGTGCCACCAGTGATTTTGGGAGGGAATCCTACAATGAGCAGTTCTTC,CATSDFGRESYNEQFF
.,TRBV6-1,TRBJ1-2,many,TGTGCCAGCAGAGAGGATGGCTACACCTTC,CASREDGYTF
.,TRBV20-1,TRBJ2-5,many,TGCAGTGCTAGTGTAGTACGGACCCAGTACTTC,CSASVVRTQYF
TRBD1,TRBV4-1,TRBJ2-5,many,TGCGCCAGCAGCCAGACCCCGGGACAGAACCAAGAGACCCAGTACTTC,CASSQTPGQNQETQYF
.,TRBV12-3/TRBV12-4,TRBJ1-2,.,TGTGCCAGCAATTTAGTAGTCAGGGGTGGGAATGGCTACACCTTC,CASNLVVRGGNGYTF
TRBD1,TRBV30,TRBJ2-2,many,TGTGCCTGGAGCGATCCCCGGGACAGCTACACCGGGGAGCTGTTTTTT,CAWSDPRDSYTGELFF
.,TRBV7-2,TRBJ2-7,many,TGTGCCAGCAGCCCAATGGACAGCTCCTACGAGCAGTACTTC,CASSPMDSSYEQYF
.,TRBV6-4,TRBJ2-1,many,TGTGCCAGCAGTGACCATGACAGAGATGAGCAGTTCTTC,CASSDHDRDEQFF
TRBD2,TRBV7-9,TRBJ2-3,.,TGTGCCAGCAGCTCGGCCGGGACTAGCGGGAGAGGGGGCACAGATACGCAGTATTTT,CASSSAGTSGRGGTDTQYF
TRBD1,TRBV12-3/TRBV12-4,TRBJ1-3,few,TGTGCCAGCAGTTTCGCAGGGGGCGCTGGAAACACCATATATTTT,CASSFAGGAGNTIYF
.,TRBV28,TRBJ2-3,many,TGTGCCAGCAGTTTACAGGCGGATACGCAGTATTTT,CASSLQADTQYF
.,TRBV29-1,TRBJ1-4,.,TGCAGCGTTGAGACGGGGCCAGGGGAAAAACTGTTTTTT,CSVETGPGEKLFF
.,TRBV5-1,TRBJ1-5,few,TGCGCCAGCAGCTTGTCGGGGACCGGCCAGCCCCAGCATTTT,CASSLSGTGQPQHF
TRBD1,TRBV29-1,TRBJ1-1,.,TGCAGCGGCGGACAGGCTGCCACTGAAGCTTTCTTT,CSGGQAATEAFF
.,TRBV20-1,TRBJ2-2,.,TGCAGTGCTAGGGGGGGAGGGGGCGATCCTAGGGAGCTGTTTTTT,CSARGGGGDPRELFF
.,TRBV7-9,TRBJ1-1,many,TGTGCCAGCAGCACGTATCCCGGGAACACTGAAGCTTTCTTT,CASSTYPGNTEAFF
.,TRBV11-3,TRBJ2-1,few,TGTGCCAGCAGCAGACCCCCTATTGATGAGCAGTTCTTC,CASSRPPIDEQFF
TRBD1,TRBV19,TRBJ1-1,many,TGTGCCAGTACCCCCGGGACAGGGGGCCTGAACACTGAAGCTTTCTTT,CASTPGTGGLNTEAFF
.,TRBV6-1,TRBJ2-3,.,TGTGCCAGCACCGACCTCGAGCCTACGCAGTATTTT,CASTDLEPTQYF
.,TRBV27,TRBJ2-5,once,TGTGCCAGCACCCCTGTAGAGACCCAGTACTTC,CASTPVETQYF
.,TRBV30,TRBJ1-1,many,TGTGCCTGGAGCATAGGGAGACTGAACACTGAAGCTTTCTTT,CAWSIGRLNTEAFF
TRBD1,TRBV24-1,TRBJ2-3,.,TGTGCCACCAGTGATTTGAGCGGGACAGGGGGCTTCACAGATACGCAGTATTTT,CATSDLSGTGGFTDTQYF
.,TRBV6-1,TRBJ1-3,few,TGTGCCAGCAGTGACAGGCCCTACTCTGGAAACACCATATATTTT,CASSDRPYSGNTIYF
.,TRBV20-1,TRBJ2-2,many,TGCAGTGCTCCCTCCTTGGACACCGGGGAGCTGTTTTTT,CSAPSLDTGELFF
.,TRBV2,TRBJ1-5,many,TGTGCCAGCAAGTGGGACAGCAATCAGCCCCAGCATTTT,CASKWDSNQPQHF
.,TRBV28,TRBJ2-1,many,TGTGCCAGTTCACCGGGACGGGTCTCCTACAATGAGCAGTTCTTC,CASSPGRVSYNEQFF